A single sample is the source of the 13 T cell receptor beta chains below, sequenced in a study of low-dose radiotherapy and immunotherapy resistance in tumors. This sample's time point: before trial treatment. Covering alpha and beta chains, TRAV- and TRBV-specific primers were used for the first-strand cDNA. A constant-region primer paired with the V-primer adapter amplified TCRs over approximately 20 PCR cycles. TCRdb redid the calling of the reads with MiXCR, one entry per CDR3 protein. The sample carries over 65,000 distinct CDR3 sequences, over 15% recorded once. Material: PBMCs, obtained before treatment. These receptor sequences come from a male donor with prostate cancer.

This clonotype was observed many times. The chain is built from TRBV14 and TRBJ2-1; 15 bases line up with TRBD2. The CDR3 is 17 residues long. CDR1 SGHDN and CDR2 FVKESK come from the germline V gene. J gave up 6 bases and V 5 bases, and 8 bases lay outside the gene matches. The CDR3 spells CASSARTSGGALNEQFF. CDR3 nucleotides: TGTGCCAGCAGCGCACGGACTAGCGGGGGGGCACTCAATGAGCAGTTCTTC.

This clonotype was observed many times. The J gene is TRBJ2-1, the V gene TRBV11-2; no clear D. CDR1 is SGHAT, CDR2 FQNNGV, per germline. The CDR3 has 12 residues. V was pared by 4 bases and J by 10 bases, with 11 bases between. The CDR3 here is CASSSIRVEQFF. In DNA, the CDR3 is TGTGCCAGCAGCTCAATCCGCGTGGAGCAGTTCTTC.

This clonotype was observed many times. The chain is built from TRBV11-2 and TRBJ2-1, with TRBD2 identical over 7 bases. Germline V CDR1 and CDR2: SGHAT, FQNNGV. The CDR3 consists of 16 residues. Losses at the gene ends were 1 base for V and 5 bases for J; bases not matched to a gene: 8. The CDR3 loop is CASSLGPGGTNNEQFF. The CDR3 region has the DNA TGTGCCAGCAGCTTAGGTCCGGGGGGAACCAACAATGAGCAGTTCTTC. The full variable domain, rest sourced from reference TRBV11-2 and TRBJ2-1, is EAGVAQSPRYKIIEKRQSVAFWCNPISGHATLYWYQQILGQGPKLLIQFQNNGVVDDSQLPKDRFSAERLKGVDSTLKIQPAKLEDSAVYLCASSLGPGGTNNEQFFGPGTRLTVL.

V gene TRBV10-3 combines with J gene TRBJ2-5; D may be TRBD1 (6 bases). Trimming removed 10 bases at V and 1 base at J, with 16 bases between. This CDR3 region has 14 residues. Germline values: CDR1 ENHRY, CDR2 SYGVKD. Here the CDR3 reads CATAQDSLQETQYF. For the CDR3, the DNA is TGTGCCACCGCCCAGGACAGTCTCCAAGAGACCCAGTACTTC.

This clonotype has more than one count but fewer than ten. CDR3 nucleotides: TGTGCCAGCAGCCCCCCGGGAGATTACTACGAGCAGTACTTC. Protein sequence: CASSPPGDYYEQYF. V is TRBV7-9 and J is TRBJ2-7; tentatively, D is TRBD2 (6 bases). The CDR3 is made up of 14 amino acids. Germline V gene data show CDR1 as SEHNR and CDR2 as FQNEAQ (reference sequence). V lost 5 bases and J 3 bases, leaving 14 bases between the germline ends.

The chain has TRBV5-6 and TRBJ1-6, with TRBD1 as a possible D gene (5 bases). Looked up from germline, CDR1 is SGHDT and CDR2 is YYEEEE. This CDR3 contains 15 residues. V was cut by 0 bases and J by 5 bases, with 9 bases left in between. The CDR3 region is CASSLAGLNNSPLHF. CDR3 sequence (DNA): TGTGCCAGCAGCTTGGCGGGACTGAATAATTCACCCCTCCACTTT.

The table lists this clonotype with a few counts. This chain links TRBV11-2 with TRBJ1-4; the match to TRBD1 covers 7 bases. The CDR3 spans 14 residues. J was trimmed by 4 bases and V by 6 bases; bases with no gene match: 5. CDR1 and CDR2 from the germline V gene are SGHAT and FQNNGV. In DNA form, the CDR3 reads TGTGCCAGCAGGGGGGACAGACTTAATGAAAAACTGTTTTTT. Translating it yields CASRGDRLNEKLFF.

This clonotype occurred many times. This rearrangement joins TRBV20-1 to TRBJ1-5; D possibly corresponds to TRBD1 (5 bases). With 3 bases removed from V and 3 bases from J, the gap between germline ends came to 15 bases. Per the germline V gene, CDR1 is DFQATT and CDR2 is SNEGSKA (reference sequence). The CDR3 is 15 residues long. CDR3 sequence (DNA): TGCAGTGCTAGGACCCTAAACAGGTTCAATCAGCCCCAGCATTTT. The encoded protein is CSARTLNRFNQPQHF.

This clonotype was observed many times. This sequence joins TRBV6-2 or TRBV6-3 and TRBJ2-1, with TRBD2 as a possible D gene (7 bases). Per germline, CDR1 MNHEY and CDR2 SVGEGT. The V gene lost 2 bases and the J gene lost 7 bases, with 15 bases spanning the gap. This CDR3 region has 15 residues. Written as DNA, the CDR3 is TGTGCCAGCAGTTACGAGCCGGGGGGCCGGAATGAGCAGTTCTTC. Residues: CASSYEPGGRNEQFF.

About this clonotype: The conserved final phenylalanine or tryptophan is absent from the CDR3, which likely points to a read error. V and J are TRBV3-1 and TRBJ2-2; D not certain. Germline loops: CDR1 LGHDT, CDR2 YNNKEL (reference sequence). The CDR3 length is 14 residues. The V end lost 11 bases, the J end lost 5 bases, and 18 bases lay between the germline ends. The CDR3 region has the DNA TGTGCCGGTTTTCCCGACCCAACAACCGGGGAGCTGTTTGTT. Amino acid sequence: CAGFPDPTTGELFV.

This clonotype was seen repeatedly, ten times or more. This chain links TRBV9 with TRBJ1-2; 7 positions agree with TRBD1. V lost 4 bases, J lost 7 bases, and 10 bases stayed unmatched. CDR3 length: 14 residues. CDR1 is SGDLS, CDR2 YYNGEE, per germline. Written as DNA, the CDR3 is TGTGCCAGCAGCACGGGACAGCTGAATCCTGGCTACACCTTC. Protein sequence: CASSTGQLNPGYTF.

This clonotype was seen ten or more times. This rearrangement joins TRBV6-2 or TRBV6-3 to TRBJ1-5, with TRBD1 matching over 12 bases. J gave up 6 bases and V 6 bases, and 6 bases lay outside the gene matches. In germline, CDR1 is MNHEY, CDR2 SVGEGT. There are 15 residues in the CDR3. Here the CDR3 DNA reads TGTGCCAGCAGCTCCGGGACAGGGGGCACTCAGCCCCAGCATTTT. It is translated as CASSSGTGGTQPQHF.

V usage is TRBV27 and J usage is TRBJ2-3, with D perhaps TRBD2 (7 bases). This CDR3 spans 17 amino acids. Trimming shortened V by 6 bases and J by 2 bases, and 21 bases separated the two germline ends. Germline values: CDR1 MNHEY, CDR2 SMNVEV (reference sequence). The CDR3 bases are TGTGCCAGCAGCAATAAGCGTCACGGGGGGCCCACAGATACGCAGTATTTT. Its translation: CASSNKRHGGPTDTQYF.